One and the same sample provided the 9 T cell receptor beta chains below, sequenced in a study of technical replicates of blood from four donors. Assay: immunoSEQ multiplex PCR; the TCRdb copy retains only in-frame clones and omits some. This repertoire shows some 57,000 clones, 95% to 98% found once; its top ten account for about 0.2%. The specimen sequenced was T cells isolated from PBMCs. The receptors shown here come from a human donor in good health.

The table lists this clone with a count of one. The chain combines TRBV5-6 with TRBJ1-5; D is unclear. V was pared by 1 base and J by 5 bases, with 13 bases between. This CDR3 spans 15 amino acids. CDR1 is SGHDT and CDR2 is YYEEEE in the germline V gene. The CDR3 region is CASSLPGAKDQPQHF. The CDR3 DNA sequence: TGTGCCAGCAGCTTGCCGGGAGCCAAAGATCAGCCCCAGCATTTT.

This CDR3 is CASSSGQFTDTQYF. CDR3 nucleotides: TGCGCCAGCAGCTCAGGACAGTTCACAGATACGCAGTATTTT. The J gene is TRBJ2-3, the V gene TRBV5-1; D may be TRBD1 (6 bases). V was shortened by 3 bases and J by 2 bases, with 10 bases between the two germline ends. In germline, CDR1 is SGHRS, CDR2 YFSETQ. The CDR3 runs 14 residues.

This clone was observed once. V usage is TRBV28 and J usage is TRBJ1-2; TRBD1 matches at 8 bases. Germline CDR1 is MDHEN and CDR2 is SYDVKM. The V segment lost 5 bases and the J segment 5 bases; nucleotides outside the gene matches: 7. The CDR3 is 14 amino acids. CDR3 sequence reads: CASSPLRTGYGYTF. CDR3 DNA: TGTGCCAGCAGTCCTCTCAGGACAGGGTATGGCTACACCTTC.

This clone showed up just once. This chain links TRBV4-1 with TRBJ2-2; 8 nucleotides line up with TRBD1. V was pared by 4 bases and J by 5 bases, with 3 bases of the junction left unmatched. The length of the CDR3 is 14 residues. Germline CDR1 is MGHRA and CDR2 is YSYEKL. The CDR3 spells CASSRGQGTGELFF. The CDR3 DNA sequence: TGCGCCAGCAGCCGAGGACAGGGAACCGGGGAGCTGTTTTTT.

This clone was observed a single time. This rearrangement joins TRBV4-1 to TRBJ2-7; D call uncertain. This CDR3 is 16 amino acids long. The germline gives CDR1 MGHRA, CDR2 YSYEKL. V was pared by 0 bases and J by 4 bases, with 16 bases between. In DNA, the CDR3 is TGCGCCAGCAGCCAAGAATCTGGATTGGGCCTGTACGAGCAGTACTTC. Translating it yields CASSQESGLGLYEQYF.

The chain carries TRBV5-6 and TRBJ2-2; 10 nucleotides match TRBD2. The germline CDR1 and CDR2 sequences are SGHDT and YYEEEE. Losses at the gene ends were 0 bases for V and 3 bases for J; bases not matched to a gene: 2. The CDR3 is 16 residues long. The CDR3 spells CASSLAGTSDTGELFF. In nucleotides, the CDR3 is TGTGCCAGCAGCTTGGCCGGGACTAGCGACACCGGGGAGCTGTTTTTT.

The rearrangement joins TRBV7-9 to TRBJ1-6, with 7 bases fitting TRBD1. Germline assignment: CDR1 SEHNR and CDR2 FQNEAQ (reference sequence). This CDR3 contains 15 residues. The junction had 6 bases not matched to a gene; V was cut back by 1 base and J by 9 bases. The CDR3 nucleotides are TGTGCCAGCAGCTTAGAGGGGGCGCGGGTTTCACCCCTCCACTTT. Translated: CASSLEGARVSPLHF.

The rearrangement links TRBV4-1 to TRBJ2-5; no clear D. V was clipped by 3 bases and J by 9 bases, with 11 bases between them. This CDR3 has 12 residues. The germline CDR1 and CDR2 sequences are MGHRA and YSYEKL. CDR3: CASSHINAAQYF. The CDR3 DNA is TGCGCCAGCAGCCATATTAATGCGGCCCAGTACTTC.

This clone was counted once. The chain combines TRBV7-6 with TRBJ2-5, with D possibly matching TRBD2 (6 bases). The CDR3 sequence is 15 residues long. Trimming took off 7 bases at V and 5 bases at J, with 20 bases between the two ends. CDR1 and CDR2 (germline): SGHVS, FNYEAQ. The CDR3 bases are TGTGCCAGCACTCAAAAAACTAGCTCGGGGGAGACCCAGTACTTC. Its translation: CASTQKTSSGETQYF.